This is a list of T cell receptor beta chains from one sample in a study of shared clonotypes between healthy human individuals. Measured with immunoSEQ multiplex PCR; TCRdb has only the in-frame clones, and not every one. Among roughly 2.4 million clones listed, 95% were seen once. Sequencing used naive CD4+ T cells sorted from blood. The source is a young man in good health. Each CDR3 is given with its conserved first and last residue. Fields, in order: CDR3 length, V gene, CDR3 protein.

>15|TRBV19
CASTESPGGAGEQFF
>15|TRBV7-9
CASRPTGPTNYGYTF
>13|TRBV7-8
CASSLRETYEQYF
>17|TRBV5-6
CASSLTWTARTAGELFF
>16|TRBV18
CASSPRVWGQNTEAFF
>15|TRBV4-1
CASSPTQGQGAGYTF
>15|TRBV28
CASSQGSSDTGELFF
>13|TRBV5-1
CASSLGQVNEQFF
>14|TRBV9
CASSRGTTNEKLFF
>14|TRBV10-3
CAINPGTSSYEQYF
>12|TRBV6-6
CASAKGAYEQYF
>15|TRBV4-1
CASSQPGGLQETQYF
>13|TRBV7-8
CASSLTQNYGYTF
>11|TRBV20-1
CSAASGGNQFF
>14|TRBV18
CASSPETSNYGYTF
>14|TRBV10-1
CASSDPGLAYEQYF
>15|TRBV29-1
CSVGLGQGWVYEQYF
>15|TRBV4-3
CASRMGGTDNSPLHF
>14|TRBV19
CASSIGRVTDTQYF
>11|TRBV19
CASTTGIGYTF
>14|TRBV12-5
CASGLFGTINTQYF
>15|TRBV10-3
CAINPSGGSYNEQFF
>13|TRBV14
CASSRGVLDTQYF
>15|TRBV6-5
CASSYFGREDSPLHF